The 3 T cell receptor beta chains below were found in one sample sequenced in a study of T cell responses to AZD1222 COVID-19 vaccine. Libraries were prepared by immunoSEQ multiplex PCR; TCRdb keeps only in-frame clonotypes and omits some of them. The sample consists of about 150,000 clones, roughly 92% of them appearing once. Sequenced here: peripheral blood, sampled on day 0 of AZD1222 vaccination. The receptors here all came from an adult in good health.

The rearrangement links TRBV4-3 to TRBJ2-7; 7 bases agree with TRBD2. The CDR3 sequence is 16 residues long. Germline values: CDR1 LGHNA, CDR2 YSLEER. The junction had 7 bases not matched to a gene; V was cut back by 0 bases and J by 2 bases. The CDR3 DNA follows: TGCGCCAGCAGCCAAGAAATCGGCGGGAGCGCCTACGAGCAGTACTTC. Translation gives CASSQEIGGSAYEQYF.

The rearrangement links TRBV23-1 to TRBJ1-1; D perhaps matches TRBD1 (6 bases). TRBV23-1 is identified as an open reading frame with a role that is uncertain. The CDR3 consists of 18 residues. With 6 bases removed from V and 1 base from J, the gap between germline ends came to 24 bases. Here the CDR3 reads CASSHNRDMVFRNTEAFF. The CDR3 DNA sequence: TGCGCCAGCAGCCACAACAGGGACATGGTATTTAGGAACACTGAAGCTTTCTTT.

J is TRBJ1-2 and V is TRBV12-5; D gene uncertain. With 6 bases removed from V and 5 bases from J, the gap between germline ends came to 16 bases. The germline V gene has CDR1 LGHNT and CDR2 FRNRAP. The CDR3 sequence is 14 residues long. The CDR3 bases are TGTGCTAGTGGCCGGAATGACAAAACATATGGCTACACCTTC. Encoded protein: CASGRNDKTYGYTF. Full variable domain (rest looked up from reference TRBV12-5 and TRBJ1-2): DARVTQTPRHKVTEMGQEVTMRCQPILGHNTVFWYRQTMMQGLELLAYFRNRAPLDDSGMPKDRFSAEMPDATLATLKIQPSEPRDSAVYFCASGRNDKTYGYTFGSGTRLTVV.